Here is one T cell receptor beta chain with its context. This clonotype was seen a few times. Its antigen is not yet known. Base quality data are lacking; no much larger clone is found one base away. Counted from cysteine to phenylalanine, this CDR3 has 18 amino acids. The DNA shown is the 54-base CDR3, in frame from base 1. Per the germline V gene (reference sequence), DFQATT is the CDR1 and SNEGSKA is the CDR2. Germline trimming: 0 bases from V, 7 bases from J; junction bases outside gene matches: 14. The library came from PCR. DNA from cultured CD4+ T cells underwent TCR sequencing with the Oncomine TCR Beta short-read assay at the Johns Hopkins FTIC core. Genomic DNA was extracted from the cultured CD4+ T cells with the QIAamp micro DNA kit. The Oncomine TCR Beta libraries from cultured CD4+ T cells were pooled using unique dual indexes and then sequenced on an Illumina iSeq 100. Turning to the authors' computational methods: Non-productive sequences were removed, and CDR3s that did not start with C, did not end with F or W, or were shorter than 7 amino acids were discarded. The MANAFEST web application identified antigen-specific clonotypes by comparing peptide-stimulated wells against reference wells and other culture wells. To be called positive, a clone needed an FDR below 0.05, an odds ratio above 5, and a productive frequency above 0.1% in at least two of three replicate wells. Clonotypes that were significantly expanded in both SARS-CoV-2 spike wells and at least one common cold coronavirus spike condition were defined as cross-reactive. Levenshtein distances (stringdist) and unrooted phylogenetic trees (ape) in R version 3.6.1 were used to assess CDR3 homology. In-frame beta chains were kept once TCRdb had trimmed the public reads at Q25 with fastp and called clones with MiXCR. Each record represents a unique CDR3 protein, reported with the most common genes and DNA among its rows. These V and J calls derive from TCRdb rather than the authors' analysis. This sample has approximately 21,000 distinct CDR3 sequences in its table, and about 40% of those were observed once. The ten largest account for 26% of the sample.

These data are taken from a study of vaccination and CD4 T cells after COVID-19 (dated by TCRdb to between 2021 and 2024). Turning to the overall study: SARS-CoV-2 positivity had been established in the convalescent patients by nasal swab PCR, and mild disease was recorded in several of these patients and severe disease in one. In the convalescent cohort there were six males and four females, among whom were two Hispanic individuals, seven Caucasians, two Asians and one multiracial person. Two doses of either the Pfizer-BioNTech BNT162b2 vaccine (n=8) or the Moderna mRNA-1273 vaccine (n=2) were administered to participants. Post-COVID blood samples were collected from convalescent patients a median of roughly 100 days after diagnosis, with a range of about 35 to 180 days. Post-vaccine blood samples were taken a median of about 70 days after the second vaccine dose, with a range of roughly 13 to 250 days. Overlapping spike peptide pools from SARS-CoV-2 and from the common cold coronaviruses HCoV-NL63, HCoV-OC43 and HCoV-229E were used as culture stimuli. In control cultures, a CEFX viral epitope pool was used as positive control, an HIV-1 Nef peptide pool was used as negative control, or no peptide was added. In roughly 11 COVID-19 convalescent patients and a handful of infection-naive healthy vaccine recipients, the spike-specific CD4+ TCR repertoire before mRNA vaccination was compared with the repertoire after mRNA vaccination.

Sample treatment or condition, as interpreted from the label and publication: roughly 10-day PBMC culture with coronavirus spike peptide pools or control peptides (ViraFEST assay). The study used the ViraFEST assay, which expanded antigen-specific T cells with peptide pools and then identified expanded clonotypes by TCR sequencing. The convalescent patients' positive SARS-CoV-2 PCR tests were from March to December 2020, which was before the Alpha, Beta and Delta variants emerged in the United States. Each well held 2 million to 2.5 million PBMCs cultured with approximately 9.2 ug/ml peptide pools in IMDM containing roughly 5% human AB serum and roughly 10 IU/ml IL-2. On days 3 and 7, half of the culture medium was replaced with fresh IL-2-containing medium. After 10 days of culture, CD4+ T cells were isolated by negative selection using the EasySep CD4+ T cell isolation kit. Ficoll-Paque Plus gradient centrifugation was used to isolate PBMCs from whole blood, and the isolated PBMCs were then either used fresh or cryopreserved at -140C. Culture conditions were generally each tested in triplicate wells.

General findings and caveats noted by the study authors: Nearly all vaccine-specific clones in convalescent patients (304 of 307) were mono-reactive for SARS-CoV-2 spike rather than cross-reactive with common cold coronaviruses. In convalescent patients, a median approximately 90% of post-vaccine SARS-CoV-2-reactive clones were detected only after vaccination, suggesting vaccine-specific priming. The median number of SARS-CoV-2-reactive clonotypes rose from around 22 after infection to 38 after vaccination, but the change was not significant. Relatively few convalescent patients were included in the study, and early timepoints after natural infection were not analyzed.

This specimen was CD4+ T cells from blood, cultured in vitro, taken before SARS-CoV-2 vaccination. The receptor was derived from a human donor who had recovered from COVID-19. The rearrangement joined TRBV20-1 to TRBJ2-5; TRBD2 matches 13 bases in the middle. CDR3 reads: CSARDDGLAGVGGTTQYF. The DNA reads as follows: TGCAGTGCTAGAGATGACGGACTAGCGGGAGTGGGGGGAACGACCCAGTACTTC.